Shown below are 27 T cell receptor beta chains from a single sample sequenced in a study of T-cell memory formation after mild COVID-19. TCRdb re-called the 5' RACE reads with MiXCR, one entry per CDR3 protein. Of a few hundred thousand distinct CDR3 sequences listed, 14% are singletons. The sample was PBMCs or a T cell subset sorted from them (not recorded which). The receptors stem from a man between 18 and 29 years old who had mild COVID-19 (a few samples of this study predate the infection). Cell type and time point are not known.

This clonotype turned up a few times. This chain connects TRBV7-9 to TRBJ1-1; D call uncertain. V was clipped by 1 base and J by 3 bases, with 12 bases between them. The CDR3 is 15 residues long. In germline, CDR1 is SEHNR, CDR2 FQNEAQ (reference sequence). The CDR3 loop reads CASSLGTWRDTEAFF. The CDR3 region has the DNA TGTGCCAGCAGCTTAGGGACTTGGCGGGACACTGAAGCTTTCTTT.

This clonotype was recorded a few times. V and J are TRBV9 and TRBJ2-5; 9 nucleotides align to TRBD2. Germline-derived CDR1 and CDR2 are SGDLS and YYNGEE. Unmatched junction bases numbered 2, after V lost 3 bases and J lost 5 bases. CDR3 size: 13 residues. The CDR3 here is CASSASGAETQYF. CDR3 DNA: TGTGCCAGCAGCGCTAGCGGGGCGGAGACCCAGTACTTC. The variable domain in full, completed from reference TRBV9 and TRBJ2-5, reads DSGVTQTPKHLITATGQRVTLRCSPRSGDLSVYWYQQSLDQGLQFLIQYYNGEERAKGNILERFSAQQFPDLHSELNLSSLELGDSALYFCASSASGAETQYFGPGTRLLVL.

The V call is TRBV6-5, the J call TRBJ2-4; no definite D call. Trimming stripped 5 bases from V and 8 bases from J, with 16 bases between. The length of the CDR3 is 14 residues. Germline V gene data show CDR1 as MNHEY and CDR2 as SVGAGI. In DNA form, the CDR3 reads TGTGCCAGCAGTCCTATGCCCATACTACACATTCAGTACTTC. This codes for CASSPMPILHIQYF.

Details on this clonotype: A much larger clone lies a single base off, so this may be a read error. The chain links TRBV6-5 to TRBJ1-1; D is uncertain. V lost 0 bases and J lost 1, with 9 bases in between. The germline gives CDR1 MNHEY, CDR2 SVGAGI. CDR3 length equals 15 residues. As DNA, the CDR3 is TGTGCCAGCAGTTACTCGTGGGAAAAGAACACTGAAGCTTTCTTT. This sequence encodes CASSYSWEKNTEAFF.

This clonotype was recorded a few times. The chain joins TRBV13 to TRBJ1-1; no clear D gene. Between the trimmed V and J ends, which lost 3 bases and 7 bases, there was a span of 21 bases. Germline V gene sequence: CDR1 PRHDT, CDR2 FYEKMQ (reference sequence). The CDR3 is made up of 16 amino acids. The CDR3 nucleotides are TGTGCCAGCAGCTTGAGCCCCCGGGTCGTTCTCCTTGAAGCTTTCTTT. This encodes CASSLSPRVVLLEAFF.

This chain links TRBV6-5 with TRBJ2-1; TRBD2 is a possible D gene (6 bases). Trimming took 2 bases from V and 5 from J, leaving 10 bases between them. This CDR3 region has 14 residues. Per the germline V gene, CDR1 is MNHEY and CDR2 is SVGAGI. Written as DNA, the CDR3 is TGTGCCAGCAGTTACGCGGGGATCCACAATGAGCAGTTCTTC. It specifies CASSYAGIHNEQFF.

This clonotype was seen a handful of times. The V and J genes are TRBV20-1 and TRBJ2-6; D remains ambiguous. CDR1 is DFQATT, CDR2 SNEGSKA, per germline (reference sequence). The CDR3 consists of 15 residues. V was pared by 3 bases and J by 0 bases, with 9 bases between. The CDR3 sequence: CSARAGSSGANVLTF. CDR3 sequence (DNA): TGCAGTGCTAGGGCAGGATCCTCTGGGGCCAACGTCCTGACTTTC.

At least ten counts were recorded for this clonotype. The CDR3 sequence: CASSQQGGEQYF. In DNA, the CDR3 is TGTGCCAGCAGCCAACAGGGGGGCGAGCAGTACTTC. This rearrangement joins TRBV5-5 to TRBJ2-7; 8 bases fit TRBD1. The germline gives CDR1 SGHKS, CDR2 YYEKEE (reference sequence). V gave up 4 bases and J gave up 6 bases; unmatched junction bases: 3. This CDR3 contains 12 residues.

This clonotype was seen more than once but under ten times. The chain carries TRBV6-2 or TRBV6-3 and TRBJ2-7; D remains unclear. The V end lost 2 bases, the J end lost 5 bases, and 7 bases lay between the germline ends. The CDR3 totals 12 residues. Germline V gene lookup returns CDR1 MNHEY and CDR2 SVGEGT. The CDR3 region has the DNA TGTGCCAGCAGTTACAGGTTCAACGAGCAGTACTTC. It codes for CASSYRFNEQYF.

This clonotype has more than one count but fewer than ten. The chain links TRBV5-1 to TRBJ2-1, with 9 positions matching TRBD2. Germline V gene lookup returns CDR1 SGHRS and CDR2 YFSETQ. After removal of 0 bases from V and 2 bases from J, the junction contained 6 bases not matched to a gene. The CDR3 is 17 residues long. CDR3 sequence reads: CASSLGASGAAYNEQFF. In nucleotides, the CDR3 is TGCGCCAGCAGCTTGGGGGCTAGCGGGGCCGCCTACAATGAGCAGTTCTTC.

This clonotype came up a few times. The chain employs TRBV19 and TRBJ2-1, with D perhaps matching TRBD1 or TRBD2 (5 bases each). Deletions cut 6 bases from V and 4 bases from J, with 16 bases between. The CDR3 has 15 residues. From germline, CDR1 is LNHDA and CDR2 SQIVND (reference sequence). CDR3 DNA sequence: TGTGCCAGTAGCCCTGATCCCTGGGGGTACAATGAGCAGTTCTTC. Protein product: CASSPDPWGYNEQFF.

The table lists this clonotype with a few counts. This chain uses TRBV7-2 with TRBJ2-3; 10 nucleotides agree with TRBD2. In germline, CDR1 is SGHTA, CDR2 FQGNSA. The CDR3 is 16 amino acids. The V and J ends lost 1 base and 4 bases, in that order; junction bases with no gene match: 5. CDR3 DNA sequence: TGTGCCAGCAGCTTAGTGGGGACTAGCGCCGCAGATACGCAGTATTTT. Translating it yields CASSLVGTSAADTQYF.

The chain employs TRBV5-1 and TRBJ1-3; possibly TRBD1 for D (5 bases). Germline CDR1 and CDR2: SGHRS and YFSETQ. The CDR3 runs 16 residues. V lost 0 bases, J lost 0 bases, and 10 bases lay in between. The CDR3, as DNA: TGCGCCAGCAGCTTGGCCGGGGCGATCTCTGGAAACACCATATATTTT. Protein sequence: CASSLAGAISGNTIYF.

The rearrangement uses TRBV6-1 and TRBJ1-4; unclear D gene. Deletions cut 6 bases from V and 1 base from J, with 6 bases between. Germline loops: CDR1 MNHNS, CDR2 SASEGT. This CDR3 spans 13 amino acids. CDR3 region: CASRTKTNEKLFF. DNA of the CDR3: TGTGCCAGCAGGACAAAAACTAATGAAAAACTGTTTTTT.

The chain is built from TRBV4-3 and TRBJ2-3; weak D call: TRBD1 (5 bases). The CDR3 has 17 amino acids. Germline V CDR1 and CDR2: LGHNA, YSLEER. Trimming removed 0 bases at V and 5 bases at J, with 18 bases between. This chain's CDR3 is CASSQDHWQGLLDTQYF. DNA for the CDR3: TGCGCCAGCAGCCAAGATCATTGGCAGGGTTTGTTAGATACGCAGTATTTT.

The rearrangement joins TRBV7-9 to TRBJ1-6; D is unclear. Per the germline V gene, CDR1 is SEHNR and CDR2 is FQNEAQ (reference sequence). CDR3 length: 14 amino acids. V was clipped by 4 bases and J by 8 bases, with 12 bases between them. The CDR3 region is CASSSYVPDSPLHF. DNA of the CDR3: TGTGCCAGCAGCTCCTACGTCCCCGATTCACCCCTCCACTTT.

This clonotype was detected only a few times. The CDR3 loop is CASSSKMEELFF. The CDR3 DNA is TGTGCCAGCAGTTCGAAGATGGAGGAGCTGTTTTTT. V and J are TRBV12-3 or TRBV12-4 and TRBJ2-2; no firm D call. V gave up 4 bases and J gave up 10 bases, with 10 bases separating them. The CDR3 consists of 12 residues.

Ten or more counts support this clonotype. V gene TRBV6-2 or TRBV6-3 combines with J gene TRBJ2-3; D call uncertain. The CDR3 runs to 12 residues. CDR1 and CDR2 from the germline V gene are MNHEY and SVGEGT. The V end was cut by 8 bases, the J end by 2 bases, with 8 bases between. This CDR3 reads CASALFTDTQYF. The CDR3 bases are TGTGCCAGCGCCCTATTCACAGATACGCAGTATTTT.

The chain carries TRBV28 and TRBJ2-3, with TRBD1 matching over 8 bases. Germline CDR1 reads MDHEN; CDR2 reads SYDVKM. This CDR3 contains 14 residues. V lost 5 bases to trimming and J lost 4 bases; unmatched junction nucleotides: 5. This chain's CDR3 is CASSARGPSDTQYF. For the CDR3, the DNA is TGTGCCAGCAGTGCCAGGGGGCCCTCAGATACGCAGTATTTT.

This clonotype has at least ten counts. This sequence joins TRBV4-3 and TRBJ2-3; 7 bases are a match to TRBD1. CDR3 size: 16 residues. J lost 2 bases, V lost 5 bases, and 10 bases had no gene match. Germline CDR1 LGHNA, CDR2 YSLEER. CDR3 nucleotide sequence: TGCGCCAGCAGCTTTAGTCGTACAGGGGCCACAGATACGCAGTATTTT. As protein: CASSFSRTGATDTQYF.

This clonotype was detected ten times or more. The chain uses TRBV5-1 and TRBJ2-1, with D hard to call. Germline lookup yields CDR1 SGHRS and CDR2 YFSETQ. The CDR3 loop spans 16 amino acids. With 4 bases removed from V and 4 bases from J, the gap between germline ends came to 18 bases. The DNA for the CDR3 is TGCGCCAGCAGCCGCCTCATAGATACGGGTTACAATGAGCAGTTCTTC. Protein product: CASSRLIDTGYNEQFF. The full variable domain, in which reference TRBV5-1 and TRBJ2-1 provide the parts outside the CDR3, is KAGVTQTPRYLIKTRGQQVTLSCSPISGHRSVSWYQQTPGQGLQFLFEYFSETQRNKGNFPGRFSGRQFSNSRSEMNVSTLELGDSALYLCASSRLIDTGYNEQFFGPGTRLTVL.

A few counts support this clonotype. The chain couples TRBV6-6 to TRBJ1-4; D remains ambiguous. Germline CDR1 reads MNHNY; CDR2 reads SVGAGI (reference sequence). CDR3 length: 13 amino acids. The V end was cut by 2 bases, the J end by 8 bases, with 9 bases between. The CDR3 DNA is TGTGCCAGCAGTTACGGGAAAAAGGAAAAACTGTTTTTT. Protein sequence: CASSYGKKEKLFF.

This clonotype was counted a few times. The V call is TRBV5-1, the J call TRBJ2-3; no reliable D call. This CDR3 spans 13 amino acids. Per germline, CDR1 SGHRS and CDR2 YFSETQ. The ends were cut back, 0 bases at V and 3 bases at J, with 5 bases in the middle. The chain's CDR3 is CASSLGTTDTQYF. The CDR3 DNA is TGCGCCAGCAGCTTGGGAACAACAGATACGCAGTATTTT.

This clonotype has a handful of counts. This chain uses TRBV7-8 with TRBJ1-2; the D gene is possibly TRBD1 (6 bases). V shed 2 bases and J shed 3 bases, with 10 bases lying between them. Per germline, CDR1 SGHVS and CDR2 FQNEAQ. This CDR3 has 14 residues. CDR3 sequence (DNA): TGTGCCAGCAGCTTACAGGGGATCGACTATGGCTACACCTTC. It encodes CASSLQGIDYGYTF. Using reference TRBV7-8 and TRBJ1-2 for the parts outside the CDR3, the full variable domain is GAGVSQSPRYKVAKRGQDVALRCDPISGHVSLFWYQQALGQGPEFLTYFQNEAQLDKSGLPSDRFFAERPEGSVSTLKIQRTQQEDSAVYLCASSLQGIDYGYTFGSGTRLTVV.

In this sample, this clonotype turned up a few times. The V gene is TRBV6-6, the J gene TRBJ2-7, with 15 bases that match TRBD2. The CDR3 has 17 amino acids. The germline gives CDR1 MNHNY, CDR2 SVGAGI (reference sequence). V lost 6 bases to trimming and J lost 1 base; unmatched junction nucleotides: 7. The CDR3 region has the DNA TGTGCCAGCAGCCTGGGACTAGCGGGGGGCCTTTCCTACGAGCAGTACGTC. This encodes CASSLGLAGGLSYEQYV.

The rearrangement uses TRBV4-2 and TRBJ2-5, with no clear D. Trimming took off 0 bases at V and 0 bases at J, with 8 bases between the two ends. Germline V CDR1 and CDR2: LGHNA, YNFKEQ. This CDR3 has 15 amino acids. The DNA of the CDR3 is TGTGCCAGCAGCCAAGATACCGGGTACCAAGAGACCCAGTACTTC. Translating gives CASSQDTGYQETQYF.

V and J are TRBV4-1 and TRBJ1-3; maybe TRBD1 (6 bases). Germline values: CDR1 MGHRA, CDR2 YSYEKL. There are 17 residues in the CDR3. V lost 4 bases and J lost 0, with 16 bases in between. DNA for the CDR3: TGCGCCAGCAGCCCCCGGGCAGGGGTAAGCTCTGGAAACACCATATATTTT. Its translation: CASSPRAGVSSGNTIYF.